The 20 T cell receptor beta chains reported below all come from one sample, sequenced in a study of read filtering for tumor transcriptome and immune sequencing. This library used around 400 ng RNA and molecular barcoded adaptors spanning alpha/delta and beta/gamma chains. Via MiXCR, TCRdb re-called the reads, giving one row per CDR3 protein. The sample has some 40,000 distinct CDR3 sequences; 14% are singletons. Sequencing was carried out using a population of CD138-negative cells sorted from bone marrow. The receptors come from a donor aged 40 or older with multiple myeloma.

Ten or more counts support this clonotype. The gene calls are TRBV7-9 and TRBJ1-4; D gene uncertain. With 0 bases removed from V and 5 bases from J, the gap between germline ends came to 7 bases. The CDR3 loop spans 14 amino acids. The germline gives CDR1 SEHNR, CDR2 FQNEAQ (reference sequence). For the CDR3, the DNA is TGTGCCAGCAGCTTAGCTGGGAGAAATGAAAAACTGTTTTTT. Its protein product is CASSLAGRNEKLFF.

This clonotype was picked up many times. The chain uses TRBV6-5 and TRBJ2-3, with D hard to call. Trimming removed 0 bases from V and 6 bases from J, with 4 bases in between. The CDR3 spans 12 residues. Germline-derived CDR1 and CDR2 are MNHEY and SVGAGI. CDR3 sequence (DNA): TGTGCCAGCAGTTACTCGTCCGATACGCAGTATTTT. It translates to CASSYSSDTQYF.

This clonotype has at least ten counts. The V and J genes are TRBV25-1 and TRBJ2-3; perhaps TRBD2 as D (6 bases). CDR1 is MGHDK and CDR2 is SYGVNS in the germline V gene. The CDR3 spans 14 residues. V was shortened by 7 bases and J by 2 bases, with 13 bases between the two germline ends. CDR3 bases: TGTGCCAGCACTTCGCGGGACCCCACAGATACGCAGTATTTT. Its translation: CASTSRDPTDTQYF.

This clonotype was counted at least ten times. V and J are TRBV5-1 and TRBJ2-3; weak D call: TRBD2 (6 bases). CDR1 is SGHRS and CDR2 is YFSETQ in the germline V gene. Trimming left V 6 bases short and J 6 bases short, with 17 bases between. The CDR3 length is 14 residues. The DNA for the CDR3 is TGCGCCAGCACCACCACCCGGGGGATGGATACGCAGTATTTT. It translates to CASTTTRGMDTQYF. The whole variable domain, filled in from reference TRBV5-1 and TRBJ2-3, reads KAGVTQTPRYLIKTRGQQVTLSCSPISGHRSVSWYQQTPGQGLQFLFEYFSETQRNKGNFPGRFSGRQFSNSRSEMNVSTLELGDSALYLCASTTTRGMDTQYFGPGTRLTVL.

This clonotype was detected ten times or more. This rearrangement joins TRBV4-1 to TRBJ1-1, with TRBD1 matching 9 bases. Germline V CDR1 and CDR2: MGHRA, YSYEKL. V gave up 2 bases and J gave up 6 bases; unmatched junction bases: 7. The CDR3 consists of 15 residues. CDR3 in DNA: TGCGCCAGCAGCCAACACAGGGGGCGCGGAGCTGAAGCTTTCTTT. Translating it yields CASSQHRGRGAEAFF.

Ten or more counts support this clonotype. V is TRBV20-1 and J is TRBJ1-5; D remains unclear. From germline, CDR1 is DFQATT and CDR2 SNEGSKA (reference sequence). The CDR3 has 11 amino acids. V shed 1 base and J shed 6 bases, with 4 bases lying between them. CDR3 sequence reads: CSARGGQPQHF. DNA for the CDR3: TGCAGTGCTAGAGGGGGTCAGCCCCAGCATTTT.

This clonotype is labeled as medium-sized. The CDR3 DNA sequence: TGCGCCAGCAGTACAGGGGGCGATGAGCAGTTCTTC. Its protein is CASSTGGDEQFF. This chain links TRBV5-1 with TRBJ2-1, with 9 bases fitting TRBD1. Germline trimming cut 5 bases from V and 8 bases from J; bases unmatched to any gene: 2. The CDR3 extends over 12 amino acids. Germline V lookup: CDR1 SGHRS, CDR2 YFSETQ. Supplemented by reference TRBV5-1 and TRBJ2-1, the full variable domain reads KAGVTQTPRYLIKTRGQQVTLSCSPISGHRSVSWYQQTPGQGLQFLFEYFSETQRNKGNFPGRFSGRQFSNSRSEMNVSTLELGDSALYLCASSTGGDEQFFGPGTRLTVL.

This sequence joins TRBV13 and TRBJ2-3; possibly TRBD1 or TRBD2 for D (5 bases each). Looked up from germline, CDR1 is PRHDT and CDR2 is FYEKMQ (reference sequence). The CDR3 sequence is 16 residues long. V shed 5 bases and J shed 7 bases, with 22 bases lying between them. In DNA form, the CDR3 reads TGTGCCAGCAGCCTCTACCAAGGCCAGGGACGGAATACGCAGTATTTT. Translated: CASSLYQGQGRNTQYF.

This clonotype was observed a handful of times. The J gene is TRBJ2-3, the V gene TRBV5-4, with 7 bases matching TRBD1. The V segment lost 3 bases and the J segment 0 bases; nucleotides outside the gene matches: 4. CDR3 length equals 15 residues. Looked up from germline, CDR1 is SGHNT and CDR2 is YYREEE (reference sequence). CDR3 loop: CASSSTGASTDTQYF. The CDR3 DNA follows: TGTGCCAGCAGCTCCACAGGGGCTAGCACAGATACGCAGTATTTT.

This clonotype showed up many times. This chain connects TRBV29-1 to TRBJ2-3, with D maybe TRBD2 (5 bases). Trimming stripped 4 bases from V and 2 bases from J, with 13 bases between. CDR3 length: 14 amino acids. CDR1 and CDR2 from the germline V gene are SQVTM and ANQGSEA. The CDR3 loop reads CSVVRGPPTDTQYF. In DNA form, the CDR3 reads TGCAGCGTTGTGAGAGGGCCTCCCACAGATACGCAGTATTTT.

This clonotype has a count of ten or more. In DNA form, the CDR3 reads TGTGCCACCAGTGATTTCGGTTACAATGAGCAGTTCTTC. It translates to CATSDFGYNEQFF. V usage is TRBV24-1 and J usage is TRBJ2-1; D is ambiguous. V dropped 1 base and J dropped 4 bases, with 4 bases sitting between them. This CDR3 has 13 amino acids. Germline CDR1 reads KGHDR; CDR2 reads SFDVKD.

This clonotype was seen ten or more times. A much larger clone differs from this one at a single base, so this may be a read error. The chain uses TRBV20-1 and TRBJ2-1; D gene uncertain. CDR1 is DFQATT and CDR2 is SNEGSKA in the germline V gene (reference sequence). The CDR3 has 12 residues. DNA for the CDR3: TGCAGTGCTAGAGCCTTTTCAAATGGGCAGTTCTTC. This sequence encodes CSARAFSNGQFF.

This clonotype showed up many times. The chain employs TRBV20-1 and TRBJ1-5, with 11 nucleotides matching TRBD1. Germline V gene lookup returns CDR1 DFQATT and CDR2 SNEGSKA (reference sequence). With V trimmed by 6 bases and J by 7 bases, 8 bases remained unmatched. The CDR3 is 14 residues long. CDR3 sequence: CSAPGQGVGQPQHF. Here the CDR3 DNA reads TGCAGTGCCCCGGGACAGGGGGTCGGACAGCCCCAGCATTTT.

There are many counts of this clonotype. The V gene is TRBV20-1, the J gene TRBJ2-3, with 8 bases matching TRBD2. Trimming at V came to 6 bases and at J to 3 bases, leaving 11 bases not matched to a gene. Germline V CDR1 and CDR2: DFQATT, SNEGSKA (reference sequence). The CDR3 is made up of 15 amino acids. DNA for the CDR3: TGCAGTGCCGATCCAACTAGCGGAGGAACAGATACGCAGTATTTT. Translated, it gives CSADPTSGGTDTQYF.

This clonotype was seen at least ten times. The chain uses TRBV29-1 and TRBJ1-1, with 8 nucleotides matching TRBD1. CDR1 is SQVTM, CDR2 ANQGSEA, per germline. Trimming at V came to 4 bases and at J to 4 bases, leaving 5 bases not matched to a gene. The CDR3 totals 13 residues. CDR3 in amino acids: CSVGDRGFTEAFF. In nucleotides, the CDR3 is TGCAGCGTTGGCGACAGGGGATTCACTGAAGCTTTCTTT.

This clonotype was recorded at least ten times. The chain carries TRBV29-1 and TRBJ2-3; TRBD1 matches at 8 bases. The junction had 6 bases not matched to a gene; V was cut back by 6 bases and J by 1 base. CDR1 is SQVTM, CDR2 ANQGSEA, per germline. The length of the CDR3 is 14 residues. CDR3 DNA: TGCAGCGTAAACGACAGGGGAGGCACAGATACGCAGTATTTT. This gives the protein CSVNDRGGTDTQYF.

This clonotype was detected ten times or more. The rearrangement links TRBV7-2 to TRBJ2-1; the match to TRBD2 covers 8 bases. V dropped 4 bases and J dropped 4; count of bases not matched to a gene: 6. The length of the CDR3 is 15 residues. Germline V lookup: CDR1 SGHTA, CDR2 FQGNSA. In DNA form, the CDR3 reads TGTGCCAGCAGCTCCACGGGGGGGCCGTACAATGAGCAGTTCTTC. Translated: CASSSTGGPYNEQFF.

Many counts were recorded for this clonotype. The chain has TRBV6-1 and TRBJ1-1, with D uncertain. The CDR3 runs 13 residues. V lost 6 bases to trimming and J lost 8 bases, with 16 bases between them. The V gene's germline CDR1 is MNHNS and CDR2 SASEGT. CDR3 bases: TGTGCCAGCAGCCAAAACTTCGCCGGGGAAGCTTTCTTT. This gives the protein CASSQNFAGEAFF.

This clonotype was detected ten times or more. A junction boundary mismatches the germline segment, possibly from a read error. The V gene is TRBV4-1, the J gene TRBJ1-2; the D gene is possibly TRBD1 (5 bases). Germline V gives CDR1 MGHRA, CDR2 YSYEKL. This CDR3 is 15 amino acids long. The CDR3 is CASSQERQGSYGYTF. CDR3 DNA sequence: TGTGCCAGCAGCCAAGAGAGGCAGGGCAGCTATGGCTACACCTTC.

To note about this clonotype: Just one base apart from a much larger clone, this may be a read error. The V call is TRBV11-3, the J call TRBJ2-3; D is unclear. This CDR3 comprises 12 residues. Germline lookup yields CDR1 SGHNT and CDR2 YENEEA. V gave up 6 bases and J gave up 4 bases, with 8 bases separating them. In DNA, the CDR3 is TGTGCCAGCAGTCTGATCGCAGATACGCAGTATTTT. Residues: CASSLIADTQYF.